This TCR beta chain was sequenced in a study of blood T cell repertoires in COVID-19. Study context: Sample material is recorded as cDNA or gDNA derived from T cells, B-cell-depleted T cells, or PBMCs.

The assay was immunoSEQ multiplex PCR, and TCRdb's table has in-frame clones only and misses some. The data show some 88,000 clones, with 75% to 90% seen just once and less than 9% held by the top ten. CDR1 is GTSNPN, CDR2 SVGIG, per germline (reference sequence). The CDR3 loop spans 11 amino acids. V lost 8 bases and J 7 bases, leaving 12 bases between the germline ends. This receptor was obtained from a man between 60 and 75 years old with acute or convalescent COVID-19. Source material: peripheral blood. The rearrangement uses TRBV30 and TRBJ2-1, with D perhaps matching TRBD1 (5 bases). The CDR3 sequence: CATSQENEQFF. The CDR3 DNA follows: TGTGCCACCTCACAGGAGAATGAGCAGTTCTTC.